The source of this T cell receptor beta chain is a study of T-cell reconstitution after alpha-beta-depleted transplantation in children. Unique molecular identifiers tagged the TCRbeta library. A single record per CDR3 protein comes from TCRdb applying MiXCR to the PCR reads. This table holds around 370,000 distinct CDR3 sequences, over 9% found once. There are 16 residues in the CDR3. Germline V gives CDR1 SGHRS, CDR2 YFSETQ. The germline V and J ends were trimmed by 3 bases and 4 bases, with 17 bases remaining between them. Sequencing used PBMCs from the stem cell graft donor, obtained from the stem cell graft. V gene TRBV5-1 combines with J gene TRBJ1-3; D uncertain. The sequence was collected from a human donor who donated a stem cell graft to a child with acute lymphoblastic leukemia. CDR3 loop: CASSSQVPAGGNTIYF. CDR3 sequence (DNA): TGCGCCAGCAGCTCTCAGGTCCCGGCAGGCGGAAACACCATATATTTT.